This note documents a single T cell receptor (beta chain) sequence. With 6 bases removed from V and 8 bases from J, the gap between germline ends came to 23 bases. This CDR3 is built from 16 residues. Per germline, CDR1 MDHEN and CDR2 SYDVKM. A multiplex PCR was run with 60 Vbeta primers and 13 Jbeta primers. Using immunoSEQ multiplex PCR, the repertoire was profiled, and TCRdb retains in-frame clones only, with some absent. The sample contains some 160,000 clones, less than 90% of which appear only once. This sample is drawn from a study of cytomegalovirus exposure and HLA in healthy donors. Input material: PBMCs. The clonotype originates from a man aged 18 to 29 in good health and CMV-seronegative. The J gene is TRBJ2-1, the V gene TRBV28, with D perhaps TRBD1 (6 bases). Here the CDR3 DNA reads TGTGCCAGCAGATCTAAGCAGGGGCAGGGGTTATATGAGCAGTTCTTC. Translated: CASRSKQGQGLYEQFF.